This TCR beta chain was identified during a study of human T cells and chemical hapten exposure. TCRdb redid the calling of the RACE reads with MiXCR, one entry per CDR3 protein. The sample has 80,000 or so distinct CDR3 sequences; about 10% are singletons. The CDR3 is 14 amino acids. Germline trimming cut 7 bases from V and 9 bases from J; bases unmatched to any gene: 8. The time point was: patch test 1, 2 weeks after DPC sensitization. Treatment denoted: therapeutic diphenylcyclopropenone sensitization with weekly scalp DPC. The chain links TRBV12-3 or TRBV12-4 to TRBJ2-2; 10 bases line up with TRBD2. The clonotype was recovered from a woman aged 50 to 60 with alopecia areata. Some clones in this sample may be carry-over from other donors' samples. Material: whole blood, obtained in connection with sensitization to the hapten diphenylcyclopropenone (DPC). The CDR3 nucleotides read TGTGCCAGCAACCCCATAGCGGGGGGCCGGGAGCTGTTTTTT. The encoded protein is CASNPIAGGRELFF.